This TCR beta chain emerged from a study of T-cell reconstitution after alpha-beta-depleted transplantation in children. The CDR3 runs to 12 residues. Germline lookup yields CDR1 SGHRS and CDR2 YFSETQ. V was shortened by 6 bases and J by 2 bases, with 7 bases between the two germline ends. The table lists this clonotype with a few counts. What it binds is unknown. Construction of the TCRbeta library involved unique molecular identifiers. MiXCR, applied by TCRdb to the PCR reads, yields one record per CDR3 protein. The sample lists 800,000 to 1,000,000 distinct CDR3 sequences; 25% to 35% were seen once. Study outcomes and limitations: By one year post-transplant, T-cell counts and diversity largely arose from T cells that were newly produced. By about two months after transplant, alpha-beta T cells reportedly arose from several hundred graft clones that had expanded. Surviving recipient T cells and thymic progenitors underlay high day-60 TCRbeta diversity in some patients.

The sequencing here drew on PBMCs, mostly from graft donor cells, taken 360 days after TCRalphabeta/CD19-depleted stem cell transplant. The rearrangement uses TRBV5-1 and TRBJ2-3; D gene unclear. The source is a boy in the first two years of life who had a stem cell transplant for SCID, so the T cells may come from the graft donor. CDR3 amino acids: CASTQDTDTQYF. As DNA, the CDR3 is TGCGCCAGCACTCAGGACACAGATACGCAGTATTTT.